A single sample is the source of the 29 T cell receptor beta chains below, sequenced in a study of graft-versus-host responses after intestinal transplantation. Method: immunoSEQ multiplex PCR; TCRdb's copy keeps in-frame clones and lacks some. This sample yields about 14,000 clones, of which roughly a third are seen a single time; 5.7% belongs to the top ten. This material consisted of alloreactive CD4+ T cells from a mixed lymphocyte reaction culture, taken before intestinal transplant. The subset denotes: CFSE-low proliferating T cells sorted from roughly 6-day pre-transplant mixed lymphocyte reaction (GvH or HvG direction). These receptors all come from a human patient who received an intestinal transplant.

V gene TRBV28 combines with J gene TRBJ1-2, with D maybe TRBD1 (6 bases). Germline CDR1 and CDR2: MDHEN and SYDVKM. V was trimmed by 6 bases and J by 8 bases, leaving 16 bases between them. CDR3 length: 13 residues. The CDR3 nucleotides read TGTGCCAGCAGCAGGACAGCCTTGCACGGCTACACCTTC. Protein: CASSRTALHGYTF.

This clone was counted only a few times. The chain joins TRBV5-1 to TRBJ2-2, with D tentatively TRBD2 (6 bases). Trimming removed 4 bases at V and 12 bases at J, with 10 bases between. Germline CDR1 is SGHRS and CDR2 is YFSETQ. The CDR3 runs 11 residues. The CDR3 DNA follows: TGCGCCAGCAGCCTGCGGGACCAGCTGTTTTTT. The encoded protein is CASSLRDQLFF.

This sequence joins TRBV6-6 and TRBJ1-1; perhaps TRBD1 as D (6 bases). Germline assignment: CDR1 MNHNY and CDR2 SVGAGI (reference sequence). The CDR3 runs 15 residues. The V end lost 6 bases, the J end lost 0 bases, and 14 bases lay between the germline ends. CDR3: CASSPPTGLNTEAFF. The CDR3 DNA follows: TGTGCCAGCAGCCCACCGACAGGACTGAACACTGAAGCTTTCTTT.

The CDR3 region is CASSRTGQSYEQYF. For the CDR3, the DNA is TGTGCCAGCAGTCGTACGGGACAGTCCTACGAGCAGTACTTC. V gene TRBV28 combines with J gene TRBJ2-7; 7 positions match TRBD1. The CDR3 is 14 residues long. Trimming at V came to 5 bases and at J to 1 base, leaving 5 bases not matched to a gene. Germline V gene data show CDR1 as MDHEN and CDR2 as SYDVKM.

The chain uses TRBV5-1 and TRBJ1-1, with unresolved D. Germline values: CDR1 SGHRS, CDR2 YFSETQ. This CDR3 spans 13 amino acids. The V end was cut by 1 base, the J end by 2 bases, with 6 bases between. The CDR3 is CASSLQDNTEAFF. CDR3 in DNA: TGCGCCAGCAGCTTGCAAGATAACACTGAAGCTTTCTTT. Complete variable domain (other parts from reference TRBV5-1 and TRBJ1-1): KAGVTQTPRYLIKTRGQQVTLSCSPISGHRSVSWYQQTPGQGLQFLFEYFSETQRNKGNFPGRFSGRQFSNSRSEMNVSTLELGDSALYLCASSLQDNTEAFFGQGTRLTVV.

In DNA, the CDR3 is TGTGCCAGCATGGGGAGATACTGCGGGACACGGATCTACGAGCAGTACTTC. Protein product: CASMGRYCGTRIYEQYF. The V and J genes are TRBV27 and TRBJ2-7; possibly TRBD1 or TRBD2 for D (6 bases each). CDR3 length: 17 amino acids. V shed 7 bases and J shed 3 bases, with 25 bases lying between them. CDR1 and CDR2 (germline): MNHEY, SMNVEV (reference sequence).

This chain links TRBV4-1 with TRBJ2-5, with a possible D match to TRBD2 (6 bases). The V gene's germline CDR1 is MGHRA and CDR2 YSYEKL. The CDR3 is 17 amino acids. The V gene lost 4 bases and the J gene lost 1 base, with 19 bases spanning the gap. This CDR3 is CASSLLWWRGIQETQYF. For the CDR3, the DNA is TGCGCCAGCAGCCTCCTGTGGTGGCGGGGCATCCAAGAGACCCAGTACTTC.

V is TRBV5-1 and J is TRBJ2-3, with no clear D. V was shortened by 0 bases and J by 1 base, with 9 bases between the two germline ends. This CDR3 is built from 15 residues. Germline V gene data show CDR1 as SGHRS and CDR2 as YFSETQ. CDR3 loop: CASSLDSLRTDTQYF. The CDR3 region has the DNA TGCGCCAGCAGCTTGGATTCCCTACGCACAGATACGCAGTATTTT.

This sequence joins TRBV18 and TRBJ2-3, with TRBD2 matching over 9 bases. This CDR3 comprises 14 residues. V dropped 3 bases and J dropped 3; count of bases not matched to a gene: 1. Germline V gene sequence: CDR1 KGHSH, CDR2 LQKENI. This chain's CDR3 is CASSPGLATDTQYF. The CDR3 DNA is TGTGCCAGCTCACCGGGACTAGCTACAGATACGCAGTATTTT.

This clone was observed a few times. The chain couples TRBV7-7 to TRBJ2-2, with 7 bases lining up with TRBD1. The germline CDR1 and CDR2 sequences are SSHAT and FNYEAQ (reference sequence). The CDR3 runs to 13 residues. V was clipped by 3 bases and J by 6 bases; unmatched bases: 1. CDR3 nucleotides: TGTGCCAGCAGCTTCGACAGGGCCGGGGAGCTGTTTTTT. Its protein product is CASSFDRAGELFF.

J is TRBJ2-7 and V is TRBV5-1; the match to TRBD1 covers 8 bases. V was pared by 5 bases and J by 1 base, with 2 bases of the junction left unmatched. The CDR3 loop spans 13 amino acids. The germline V gene has CDR1 SGHRS and CDR2 YFSETQ. The CDR3 is CASRRDRSYEQYF. Here the CDR3 DNA reads TGCGCCAGCAGACGGGACAGGTCCTACGAGCAGTACTTC.

The chain has TRBV28 and TRBJ1-4, with 8 bases fitting TRBD1. Germline V lookup: CDR1 MDHEN, CDR2 SYDVKM. The ends lost 6 bases at V and 7 bases at J; junction bases unmatched: 7. This CDR3 has 14 residues. Written as DNA, the CDR3 is TGTGCCAGCAGCCGCCCAGGGGGCGGTGAAAAACTGTTTTTT. Translating it yields CASSRPGGGEKLFF. Drawing the rest from reference TRBV28 and TRBJ1-4, the complete variable domain is DVKVTQSSRYLVKRTGEKVFLECVQDMDHENMFWYRQDPGLGLRLIYFSYDVKMKEKGDIPEGYSVSREKKERFSLILESASTNQTSMYLCASSRPGGGEKLFFGSGTQLSVL.

This clone was observed once. The chain joins TRBV2 to TRBJ1-6, with 7 positions matching TRBD1. Germline V gene lookup returns CDR1 SNHLY and CDR2 FYNNEI. There are 14 residues in the CDR3. V shed 7 bases and J 7 bases; nucleotides not matched to a gene: 7. The CDR3: CASNTDRPNSPLHF. The CDR3 coding sequence is TGTGCCAGCAATACGGACAGGCCAAATTCACCCCTCCACTTT. Filled out from reference TRBV2 and TRBJ1-6, the complete variable domain reads EPEVTQTPSHQVTQMGQEVILRCVPISNHLYFYWYRQILGQKVEFLVSFYNNEISEKSEIFDDQFSVERPDGSNFTLKIRSTKLEDSAMYFCASNTDRPNSPLHFGNGTRLTVT.

This clone came up a few times. This chain joins TRBV11-1 and TRBJ2-7, with D perhaps matching TRBD2 (6 bases). The V and J ends lost 4 bases and 11 bases respectively, with 18 bases between them. CDR1 and CDR2 (germline): SGHAT, FQDESV (reference sequence). The CDR3 totals 13 residues. This CDR3 is CASSSYRPGEEYF. The CDR3 DNA is TGTGCCAGCAGCTCGTATAGACCGGGGGAGGAGTACTTC.

The rearrangement links TRBV10-3 to TRBJ2-3; weak D call: TRBD1 (6 bases). CDR1 ENHRY and CDR2 SYGVKD come from the germline V gene. The CDR3 is 17 amino acids. Trimming cost V 2 bases and J 0 bases, with 15 bases left between them. The DNA of the CDR3 is TGTGCCATCAGTGAGAGGGGGACATCTCTTAGCACAGATACGCAGTATTTT. This gives the protein CAISERGTSLSTDTQYF.

This chain uses TRBV5-1 with TRBJ1-1, with a weak D call TRBD1 (5 bases). Germline-derived CDR1 and CDR2 are SGHRS and YFSETQ. CDR3 length: 13 residues. V was trimmed by 3 bases and J by 1 base, leaving 7 bases between them. The CDR3 here is CASSWTRNTEAFF. CDR3 DNA: TGCGCCAGCAGCTGGACACGGAACACTGAAGCTTTCTTT.

This chain joins TRBV5-1 and TRBJ1-1; weak D call: TRBD1 (6 bases). This CDR3 has 14 residues. The V gene's germline CDR1 is SGHRS and CDR2 YFSETQ. Trimming took off 2 bases at V and 1 base at J, with 9 bases between the two ends. For the CDR3, the DNA is TGCGCCAGCAGCTTACCCAGGGGGAACACTGAAGCTTTCTTT. It is translated as CASSLPRGNTEAFF.

This chain links TRBV6-5 with TRBJ2-7; D is undetermined. CDR1 MNHEY and CDR2 SVGAGI come from the germline V gene. This CDR3 contains 14 residues. Trimming removed 2 bases from V and 3 bases from J, with 11 bases in between. The CDR3 DNA follows: TGTGCCAGCAGTTACGGCGGCAGGTTCTACGAGCAGTACTTC. The encoded protein is CASSYGGRFYEQYF.

CDR3 in amino acids: CASSFRTVIVTEAFF. CDR3 coding DNA: TGTGCCAGCAGCTTCAGGACAGTTATCGTCACTGAAGCTTTCTTT. V usage is TRBV5-8 and J usage is TRBJ1-1; D is possibly TRBD1 (6 bases). There are 15 residues in the CDR3. Between the trimmed V and J ends, which lost 2 bases and 4 bases, there was a span of 15 bases. The germline gives CDR1 SGHTS, CDR2 YDEGEE.

In this sample, this clone turned up a few times. This chain uses TRBV19 with TRBJ1-5; the D gene is possibly TRBD1 (5 bases). Germline lookup yields CDR1 LNHDA and CDR2 SQIVND (reference sequence). Trimming removed 0 bases from V and 1 base from J, with 16 bases in between. The CDR3 totals 18 residues. CDR3 in DNA: TGTGCCAGTAGTATAGACAGGGACCTCGGTGGGAGCAATCAGCCCCAGCATTTT. This codes for CASSIDRDLGGSNQPQHF.

This chain joins TRBV15 and TRBJ1-5; a possible D gene is TRBD1 (5 bases). CDR3 length: 13 residues. V was trimmed by 5 bases and J by 15 bases, leaving 20 bases between them. CDR1 is LNHNV and CDR2 is YYDKDF in the germline V gene (reference sequence). The CDR3 here is CATSPGATGLLHF. For the CDR3, the DNA is TGTGCCACCAGCCCCGGGGCAACAGGTCTTTTGCATTTT.

This clone was counted between two and nine times. The V gene is TRBV6-8, the J gene TRBJ2-7; D gene uncertain. The germline V gene has CDR1 MNHGY and CDR2 SAAAGT. This CDR3 has 12 residues. The germline V and J ends were trimmed by 6 bases and 0 bases, with 6 bases remaining between them. DNA of the CDR3: TGTGCCAGCAGAGGCAGCTCCTACGAGCAGTACTTC. Its translation: CASRGSSYEQYF.

The chain carries TRBV6-6 and TRBJ1-2; D may be TRBD1 (5 bases). This CDR3 has 12 residues. Trimming took 2 bases from V and 4 from J, leaving 5 bases between them. Germline lookup yields CDR1 MNHNY and CDR2 SVGAGI (reference sequence). The chain's CDR3 is CASSYRGYGYTF. As DNA, the CDR3 is TGTGCCAGCAGTTACAGGGGCTATGGCTACACCTTC.

The gene calls are TRBV21-1 and TRBJ1-1; the table names TRBD1, a call not compared with the DNA. TRBV21-1 is termed a pseudogene. This CDR3 is 16 amino acids long. The CDR3 protein is CASSKASRPMNTEAFF. DNA of the CDR3: TGTGCCAGCAGCAAAGCATCCAGGCCCATGAACACTGAAGCTTTCTTT.

The rearrangement joins TRBV5-1 to TRBJ1-4; tentatively, D is TRBD1 (6 bases). CDR1 SGHRS and CDR2 YFSETQ come from the germline V gene. The CDR3 totals 14 residues. Trimming stripped 3 bases from V and 4 bases from J, with 10 bases between. The CDR3 is CASSSRGGNEKLFF. CDR3 sequence (DNA): TGCGCCAGCAGCTCCAGGGGCGGTAATGAAAAACTGTTTTTT.

The J gene is TRBJ2-7, the V gene TRBV10-1, with a possible D match to TRBD1 (6 bases). Germline V lookup: CDR1 WNHNN, CDR2 SYGVQD (reference sequence). Trimming removed 2 bases at V and 7 bases at J, with 18 bases between. This CDR3 has 15 amino acids. The CDR3 sequence: CASSERGHTVREQYF. DNA of the CDR3: TGCGCCAGCAGTGAGAGGGGACACACCGTGAGGGAGCAGTACTTC.

The chain employs TRBV6-1 and TRBJ1-3, with 9 positions matching TRBD1. With 4 bases clipped from V and 8 bases from J, the junction kept 9 bases outside the gene matches. Germline CDR1 reads MNHNS; CDR2 reads SASEGT. This CDR3 region has 15 residues. The CDR3 nucleotides are TGTGCCAGCAGTGCGTCCGGGACAGGGTTGCACACCATATATTTT. Protein: CASSASGTGLHTIYF.

The chain uses TRBV7-9 and TRBJ1-1, with a tentative D call TRBD1 (5 bases). CDR3 length: 16 amino acids. Looked up from germline, CDR1 is SEHNR and CDR2 is FQNEAQ (reference sequence). Trimming stripped 1 base from V and 4 bases from J, with 16 bases between. In nucleotides, the CDR3 is TGTGCCAGCAGCTTAGGTACGCAGGGTCGGAGCACTGAAGCTTTCTTT. This gives the protein CASSLGTQGRSTEAFF.

This clone turned up a few times. The chain couples TRBV2 to TRBJ2-2; 11 bases line up with TRBD2. Germline CDR1 SNHLY, CDR2 FYNNEI. The CDR3 has 15 residues. Trimming cost V 6 bases and J 6 bases; bases outside gene matches: 6. The CDR3 DNA follows: TGTGCCAGCAGATTGACTAGCGGGATCCCCGGGGAGCTGTTTTTT. Its protein product is CASRLTSGIPGELFF.